A single sample is the source of the 16 T cell receptor beta chains below, sequenced in a study of human T cells and chemical hapten exposure. The sample's time point: patch test 3, about 24 weeks after DPC sensitization. Described treatment: therapeutic diphenylcyclopropenone sensitization with weekly scalp DPC. TCRdb recomputed calls from the RACE reads with MiXCR, one row per CDR3 protein. Seen here are just over 95,000 distinct CDR3 sequences, around a quarter observed once, and the top ten hold about 9.4%. This material consisted of whole blood, taken in connection with sensitization to the hapten diphenylcyclopropenone (DPC). These receptors originate from a man aged 35 to 55 with alopecia areata. Some clones in this sample may be carry-over from other donors' samples.

This clonotype was seen just once. The chain couples TRBV28 to TRBJ2-2; 7 bases map to TRBD1. This CDR3 spans 13 amino acids. Trimming at V came to 7 bases and at J to 5 bases, leaving 4 bases not matched to a gene. Germline loops: CDR1 MDHEN, CDR2 SYDVKM. The CDR3 DNA follows: TGTGCCAGCACAACAGGGGAGACCGGGGAGCTGTTTTTT. This translates into CASTTGETGELFF.

This clonotype was seen only a few times. The rearrangement joins TRBV12-3 or TRBV12-4 to TRBJ2-2; 10 positions match TRBD2. There are 16 residues in the CDR3. V was clipped by 5 bases and J by 7 bases; unmatched bases: 10. The CDR3 DNA reads as TGTGCCAGCAGTCCCCGGGCTAGCGGGAGTATCGGGGAGCTGTTTTTT. This gives the protein CASSPRASGSIGELFF.

This clonotype has a handful of counts. V gene TRBV28 combines with J gene TRBJ2-4, with 10 bases that match TRBD2. CDR1 is MDHEN and CDR2 is SYDVKM in the germline V gene. Germline trimming cut 2 bases from V and 4 bases from J; bases unmatched to any gene: 14. The CDR3 runs to 19 residues. CDR3 region: CASSLKSRFGGLAKNIQYF. The DNA for the CDR3 is TGTGCCAGCAGTTTAAAATCCAGGTTCGGGGGACTAGCGAAAAACATTCAGTACTTC. The full variable domain, completed using reference TRBV28 and TRBJ2-4, is DVKVTQSSRYLVKRTGEKVFLECVQDMDHENMFWYRQDPGLGLRLIYFSYDVKMKEKGDIPEGYSVSREKKERFSLILESASTNQTSMYLCASSLKSRFGGLAKNIQYFGAGTRLSVL.

The chain carries TRBV12-3 or TRBV12-4 and TRBJ2-1; 9 bases match TRBD1. The CDR3 is 18 amino acids. V shed 2 bases and J 4 bases; nucleotides not matched to a gene: 12. CDR3 sequence (DNA): TGTGCCAGCAGTTTAAAGAGGACAGGGGTGGTTGGATACAATGAGCAGTTCTTC. It translates to CASSLKRTGVVGYNEQFF.

The chain joins TRBV29-1 to TRBJ1-2; 10 bases map to TRBD1. Germline CDR1 reads SQVTM; CDR2 reads ANQGSEA. The CDR3 totals 15 residues. Trimming removed 4 bases from V and 1 base from J; junction bases left unmatched: 6. CDR3: CSVVGDRGVNYGYTF. In DNA, the CDR3 is TGCAGCGTTGTGGGGGACAGGGGAGTTAACTATGGCTACACCTTC.

The rearrangement uses TRBV4-3 and TRBJ2-7; D not resolved. Germline V CDR1 and CDR2: LGHNA, YSLEER. The V and J ends lost 0 bases and 2 bases respectively, with 8 bases between them. The CDR3 runs to 14 residues. The CDR3 DNA reads TGCGCCAGCAGCCAAGAAACAACAGCCTACGAGCAGTACTTC. It yields the protein CASSQETTAYEQYF.

The CDR3 nucleotides are TGCAGTGCTAGACAGAGTAATTTACTGTTCACTGAAGCTTTCTTT. Its translation is CSARQSNLLFTEAFF. The rearrangement links TRBV20-1 to TRBJ1-1; D unresolved. The CDR3 has 15 amino acids. Per the germline V gene, CDR1 is DFQATT and CDR2 is SNEGSKA (reference sequence). V lost 2 bases, J lost 4 bases, and 17 bases lay in between.

The sample holds a few counts of this clonotype. V gene TRBV27 combines with J gene TRBJ2-3; D is possibly TRBD2 (6 bases). Germline-derived CDR1 and CDR2 are MNHEY and SMNVEV (reference sequence). V was trimmed by 2 bases and J by 4 bases, leaving 16 bases between them. The CDR3 runs to 16 residues. CDR3 protein: CASSLQVGGGADTQYF. The CDR3 DNA reads TGTGCCAGCAGTTTACAGGTCGGGGGAGGAGCAGATACGCAGTATTTT.

The V and J genes are TRBV2 and TRBJ2-7; 9 positions match TRBD2. The ends lost 4 bases at V and 5 bases at J; junction bases unmatched: 9. Per germline, CDR1 SNHLY and CDR2 FYNNEI. The CDR3 length is 15 residues. CDR3 in DNA: TGTGCCAGCAGTGCAACGGCACTAGCGGGTGACGAGCAGTACTTC. Translation gives CASSATALAGDEQYF.

This rearrangement joins TRBV2 to TRBJ2-3, with 11 bases that match TRBD2. This CDR3 spans 17 amino acids. The trim removed 2 bases at V and 3 bases at J, leaving 7 bases unmatched. Germline-derived CDR1 and CDR2 are SNHLY and FYNNEI. CDR3: CASSERVAGGSTDTQYF. CDR3 coding DNA: TGTGCCAGCAGTGAACGAGTAGCGGGAGGGTCGACAGATACGCAGTATTTT.

The V and J genes are TRBV5-6 and TRBJ2-7; no clear D gene. The length of the CDR3 is 12 residues. Germline V gives CDR1 SGHDT, CDR2 YYEEEE. Trimming removed 4 bases from V and 0 bases from J, with 5 bases in between. The CDR3 loop reads CASSDNSYEQYF. DNA for the CDR3: TGTGCCAGCAGCGATAACTCCTACGAGCAGTACTTC.

The chain uses TRBV12-3 or TRBV12-4 and TRBJ1-4; D is unclear. Trimming took off 4 bases at V and 3 bases at J, with 12 bases between the two ends. The CDR3 runs 15 residues. The CDR3 reads CASSSSVEANEKLFF. In nucleotides, the CDR3 is TGTGCCAGCAGTTCCTCTGTGGAGGCTAATGAAAAACTGTTTTTT.

This chain links TRBV12-3 or TRBV12-4 with TRBJ1-5; 7 positions match TRBD1. The CDR3 is made up of 14 amino acids. V lost 6 bases, J lost 4 bases, and 6 bases stayed unmatched. CDR3 DNA sequence: TGTGCCAGCAGGTTGGACAGGAGTAATCAGCCCCAGCATTTT. Translating it yields CASRLDRSNQPQHF.

This chain connects TRBV28 to TRBJ2-7; D possibly corresponds to TRBD1 (5 bases). The germline gives CDR1 MDHEN, CDR2 SYDVKM. The CDR3 spans 12 residues. The germline V and J ends were trimmed by 5 bases and 5 bases, with 10 bases remaining between them. In DNA form, the CDR3 reads TGTGCCAGCAGTCGCAGGGTCCACGAGCAGTACTTC. It translates to CASSRRVHEQYF.

The J gene is TRBJ2-7, the V gene TRBV12-3 or TRBV12-4; D gene unclear. The CDR3 has 12 amino acids. Trimming removed 1 base at V and 3 bases at J, with 4 bases between. Here the CDR3 reads CASSLGYYEQYF. In nucleotides, the CDR3 is TGTGCCAGCAGTTTAGGATACTACGAGCAGTACTTC.

This clonotype was counted only a few times. The chain couples TRBV7-9 to TRBJ2-7; 7 nucleotides align to TRBD2. Germline-derived CDR1 and CDR2 are SEHNR and FQNEAQ (reference sequence). V gave up 4 bases and J gave up 5 bases; unmatched junction bases: 17. The length of the CDR3 is 17 residues. The CDR3 protein is CASSSSSTLREGHEQYF. In nucleotides, the CDR3 is TGTGCCAGCAGCTCCTCATCGACTTTAAGGGAGGGCCACGAGCAGTACTTC.